This T cell receptor beta chain appears in the sequencing data of a study of monozygotic twins with inflammatory bowel disease. Study-level points and caveats: Patient-specific immunosuppressive treatments may have made repertoires more variable.

Notes on this clonotype: Antigen unknown.

CDR3 length equals 14 residues. Looked up from germline, CDR1 is SGHRS and CDR2 is YFSETQ. Per donor there was one draw, yielding a blood sample of roughly 2.6 ml. TCRdb reprocessed the 5' RACE reads, keeping one entry per CDR3 protein, no DNA. With some 150,000 distinct CDR3 sequences in the sample, the ten largest clones hold around 1.2%. The TCR comes from a human donor with ulcerative colitis or Crohn's disease, or a healthy co-twin of an affected twin (not recorded which). This chain connects TRBV5-1 to TRBJ2-1. The sequenced sample was blood. CDR3 sequence: CASSLTRIYNEQFF.